Following are 18 T cell receptor beta chains from one sample sequenced in a study of CD8+CD57+ T cells in acquired aplastic anemia. Genomic DNA, serving as template, underwent TCR beta VDJ and CDR3 profiling. MiXCR was run by TCRdb on the reads, yielding one entry per CDR3 protein. The sample includes 150,000 to 200,000 distinct CDR3 sequences, about three fifths of them seen just once. Sequencing was carried out using sorted CD4+, CD8+, or CD8+CD57+ T cells (not recorded which) from PBMCs. These TCRs come from a human donor with severe aplastic anemia or a healthy control (not recorded which).

This clonotype showed up just once. This chain links TRBV5-1 with TRBJ1-1; the D is unclear. Germline V CDR1 and CDR2: SGHRS, YFSETQ. V lost 3 bases and J 1 base, leaving 13 bases between the germline ends. This CDR3 spans 15 amino acids. The CDR3, as DNA: TGCGCCAGCAGCTCCCTGACCCCGAGGAACACTGAAGCTTTCTTT. Its protein is CASSSLTPRNTEAFF. The complete variable domain, with remaining parts taken from reference TRBV5-1 and TRBJ1-1, reads KAGVTQTPRYLIKTRGQQVTLSCSPISGHRSVSWYQQTPGQGLQFLFEYFSETQRNKGNFPGRFSGRQFSNSRSEMNVSTLELGDSALYLCASSSLTPRNTEAFFGQGTRLTVV.

The rearrangement links TRBV12-3 or TRBV12-4 to TRBJ1-5; D is undetermined. The CDR3 consists of 12 residues. V was cut by 2 bases and J by 7 bases, with 6 bases left in between. Written as DNA, the CDR3 is TGTGCCAGCAGTTTACAGTGGCAGCCCCAGCATTTT. This translates into CASSLQWQPQHF.

The gene calls are TRBV11-2 and TRBJ2-2, with 7 bases that match TRBD2. Germline V lookup: CDR1 SGHAT, CDR2 FQNNGV. CDR3 length: 15 amino acids. Trimming cost V 5 bases and J 1 base; bases outside gene matches: 4. The CDR3 DNA reads as TGTGCCAGCAGCCTCCGCGGGGGGAACACCGGGGAGCTGTTTTTT. This translates into CASSLRGGNTGELFF. The full variable domain, rest sourced from reference TRBV11-2 and TRBJ2-2, is EAGVAQSPRYKIIEKRQSVAFWCNPISGHATLYWYQQILGQGPKLLIQFQNNGVVDDSQLPKDRFSAERLKGVDSTLKIQPAKLEDSAVYLCASSLRGGNTGELFFGEGSRLTVL.

The V gene is TRBV2, the J gene TRBJ1-2; 7 nucleotides match TRBD1. Germline CDR1 is SNHLY and CDR2 is FYNNEI. The V and J ends lost 10 bases and 4 bases, in that order; junction bases with no gene match: 9. This CDR3 is 13 amino acids long. The CDR3 coding sequence is TGTGCCACCCCCGGGACAGTTCCCTATGGCTACACCTTC. Protein: CATPGTVPYGYTF.

This clonotype was observed at least ten times. CDR3 sequence reads: CSVEGGATEQYF. DNA of the CDR3: TGCAGCGTTGAAGGAGGGGCTACCGAACAGTACTTC. The chain has TRBV29-1 and TRBJ2-7; TRBD1 or TRBD2 may be the D gene (5 bases each). Trimming removed 1 base from V and 10 bases from J, with 14 bases in between. The CDR3 loop spans 12 amino acids. Germline V CDR1 and CDR2: SQVTM, ANQGSEA.

This clonotype was detected many times. V and J are TRBV25-1 and TRBJ1-2; 7 bases align to TRBD1. Germline V gene lookup returns CDR1 MGHDK and CDR2 SYGVNS. V was clipped by 5 bases and J by 4 bases; unmatched bases: 7. The length of the CDR3 is 14 residues. This CDR3 reads CASSRPGQSYGYTF. The CDR3 DNA reads TGTGCCAGCAGTCGTCCGGGACAGTCCTATGGCTACACCTTC.

The chain carries TRBV29-1 and TRBJ2-7; tentative D call: TRBD2 (6 bases). The germline CDR1 and CDR2 sequences are SQVTM and ANQGSEA. V was clipped by 8 bases and J by 5 bases, with 10 bases between them. The CDR3 length is 10 residues. The CDR3 DNA reads as TGCAGCCCGCGGGACCACGAGCAGTACTTC. It translates to CSPRDHEQYF.

This chain links TRBV19 with TRBJ2-2; D is undetermined. The CDR3 spans 13 residues. The germline CDR1 and CDR2 sequences are LNHDA and SQIVND (reference sequence). V was clipped by 5 bases and J by 5 bases, with 9 bases between them. In DNA form, the CDR3 reads TGTGCCAGTAGTCTCTACGGAACCGGGGAGCTGTTTTTT. It codes for CASSLYGTGELFF.

There are a few counts of this clonotype. This CDR3 reads CASSEALGPSSYNEQFF. As DNA, the CDR3 is TGTGCCAGCAGTGAAGCGCTTGGGCCAAGCTCCTACAATGAGCAGTTCTTC. The rearrangement uses TRBV2 and TRBJ2-1, with no clear D. This CDR3 has 17 residues. CDR1 is SNHLY, CDR2 FYNNEI, per germline. Trimming took off 0 bases at V and 0 bases at J, with 12 bases between the two ends.

This chain links TRBV19 with TRBJ1-4; 9 bases match TRBD1. The CDR3 runs to 15 residues. Germline V CDR1 and CDR2: LNHDA, SQIVND (reference sequence). The V segment lost 6 bases and the J segment 8 bases; nucleotides outside the gene matches: 10. The CDR3 reads CASSSNRGLGEKLFF. The CDR3 bases are TGTGCCAGTAGCAGTAACAGGGGGCTTGGCGAAAAACTGTTTTTT.

As concerns this clonotype: Compared with germline, one end of the junction differs, possibly owing to a read error. The chain's CDR3 is CAGRSGTGVEAFF. Here the CDR3 DNA reads TGTGCCGGCAGATCCGGGACAGGGGTTGAAGCTTTCTTT. V and J are TRBV7-2 and TRBJ1-1; 10 bases are shared with TRBD1. There are 13 residues in the CDR3. Per the germline V gene, CDR1 is SGHTA and CDR2 is FQGNSA. The complete variable domain, with remaining parts taken from reference TRBV7-2 and TRBJ1-1, reads GAGVSQSPSNKVTEKGKDVELRCDPISGHTALYWYRQSLGQGLEFLIYFQGNSAPDKSGLPSDRFSAERTGGSVSTLTIQRTQQEDSAVYLCAGRSGTGVEAFFGQGTRLTVV.

This clonotype was seen only a few times. The chain recombines TRBV20-1 with TRBJ1-1; 10 nucleotides align to TRBD1. J was trimmed by 3 bases and V by 5 bases; bases with no gene match: 6. CDR1 and CDR2 from the germline V gene are DFQATT and SNEGSKA (reference sequence). The CDR3 runs to 14 residues. The CDR3 DNA reads as TGCAGTGCTTTCCGAGACAGGGGGCACACTGAAGCTTTCTTT. Translating gives CSAFRDRGHTEAFF.

This chain joins TRBV7-9 and TRBJ2-5; tentatively, D is TRBD1 (6 bases). Trimming left V 0 bases short and J 5 bases short, with 13 bases between. Germline CDR1 and CDR2: SEHNR and FQNEAQ (reference sequence). The CDR3 contains 15 residues. CDR3 protein: CASSLANRVEETQYF. CDR3 nucleotides: TGTGCCAGCAGCTTAGCGAACAGGGTCGAGGAGACCCAGTACTTC.

The chain has TRBV5-1 and TRBJ1-5, with TRBD1 identical over 7 bases. This CDR3 contains 15 residues. V was pared by 3 bases and J by 6 bases, with 9 bases of the junction left unmatched. In germline, CDR1 is SGHRS, CDR2 YFSETQ. In nucleotides, the CDR3 is TGCGCCAGCAGCTCGGGGGACAGCCCCAGTCAGCCCCAGCATTTT. It is translated as CASSSGDSPSQPQHF.

V gene TRBV7-8 combines with J gene TRBJ1-1; 12 bases fit TRBD1. Germline V gene data show CDR1 as SGHVS and CDR2 as FQNEAQ. Trimming took 6 bases from V and 6 from J; bases not matched to a gene: 11. This CDR3 is 16 amino acids long. The CDR3 DNA is TGTGCCAGCAGACCCGGGACAGGGGGCATGGATTCTGAAGCTTTCTTT. It encodes CASRPGTGGMDSEAFF.

V and J are TRBV7-6 and TRBJ2-7, with unresolved D. CDR3 length: 14 amino acids. V dropped 5 bases and J dropped 3 bases, with 14 bases sitting between them. Germline-derived CDR1 and CDR2 are SGHVS and FNYEAQ. The CDR3: CASSPLDTFYEQYF. Here the CDR3 DNA reads TGTGCCAGCAGCCCGCTTGACACGTTCTACGAGCAGTACTTC. Variable domain in full (rest from reference TRBV7-6 and TRBJ2-7): GAGVSQSPRYKVTKRGQDVALRCDPISGHVSLYWYRQALGQGPEFLTYFNYEAQQDKSGLPNDRFSAERPEGSISTLTIQRTEQRDSAMYRCASSPLDTFYEQYFGPGTRLTVT.

The chain joins TRBV7-9 to TRBJ2-3; possibly TRBD1 for D (6 bases). The germline V gene encodes CDR1 SEHNR and CDR2 FQNEAQ (reference sequence). This CDR3 has 15 residues. Trimming removed 5 bases from V and 1 base from J, with 13 bases in between. In DNA form, the CDR3 reads TGTGCCAGCAGCGTTACAGGGTTTCGCACAGATACGCAGTATTTT. This sequence encodes CASSVTGFRTDTQYF.

This clonotype has ten or more counts. This chain links TRBV6-2 or TRBV6-3 with TRBJ1-6, with D possibly being TRBD1 (5 bases). V was shortened by 2 bases and J by 6 bases, with 11 bases between the two germline ends. Germline V lookup: CDR1 MNHEY, CDR2 SVGEGT. This CDR3 region has 15 residues. The CDR3 bases are TGTGCCAGCAGTTACGTACAGGCCGCTAATTCACCCCTCCACTTT. Protein: CASSYVQAANSPLHF.